The 26 T cell receptor beta chains in this list originate from one sample, sequenced in a study of persistence of HIV-infected CD4 T cells. Lysates of CMV-infected fibroblasts at approximately 9.6 ug/mL stimulated these cells. Responding CD4+ T cells were sorted by upregulation of both CD40 ligand and CD69. The libraries were made with immunoSEQ version 4 in survey mode. Here immunoSEQ multiplex PCR was the method, and the copy in TCRdb shows in-frame clones only, minus some. The sample has approximately 13,000 clones; roughly 70% are singletons. Their recognized antigens are unknown. This specimen consisted of CD4+ T cells sorted from PBMCs after approximately 19-hour stimulation, obtained from a patient who received antiretroviral therapy. The source is an adult man with HIV who was CMV-seropositive.

The chain recombines TRBV7-3 with TRBJ2-4, with D unclear. The V gene's germline CDR1 is SGHTA and CDR2 FQGTGA. The V end lost 3 bases, the J end lost 0 bases, and 9 bases lay between the germline ends. CDR3 size: 15 residues. CDR3: CASSFEERAKNIQYF. The CDR3 region has the DNA TGTGCCAGCAGCTTCGAGGAAAGAGCCAAAAACATTCAGTACTTC.

The rearrangement uses TRBV7-2 and TRBJ2-3, with 7 bases that match TRBD2. The CDR3 totals 15 residues. The V segment lost 1 base and the J segment 0 bases; nucleotides outside the gene matches: 1. Germline V lookup: CDR1 SGHTA, CDR2 FQGNSA. In DNA, the CDR3 is TGTGCCAGCAGCTTAGGCGGGAGAAGCACAGATACGCAGTATTTT. This sequence encodes CASSLGGRSTDTQYF.

The table lists this clone with a few counts. This chain joins TRBV15 and TRBJ2-7, with 12 bases lining up with TRBD1. V trimming: 3 bases; J trimming: 6 bases; junction bases outside the gene matches: 15. This CDR3 region has 18 residues. Germline V gives CDR1 LNHNV, CDR2 YYDKDF (reference sequence). The chain's CDR3 is CATSSLTPGDRGRTEQYF. The CDR3 nucleotides read TGTGCCACCAGCAGTCTCACCCCCGGGGACAGGGGGCGAACCGAGCAGTACTTC. Based on the CDR3 plus reference TRBV15 and TRBJ2-7, the full variable domain is DAMVIQNPRYQVTQFGKPVTLSCSQTLNHNVMYWYQQKSSQAPKLLFHYYDKDFNNEADTPDNFQSRRPNTSFCFLDIRSPGLGDTAMYLCATSSLTPGDRGRTEQYFGPGTRLTVT.

The gene calls are TRBV7-3 and TRBJ2-3, with a tentative D call TRBD1 (5 bases). The CDR3 is 14 amino acids. Germline V gene sequence: CDR1 SGHTA, CDR2 FQGTGA. The germline V and J ends were trimmed by 2 bases and 2 bases, with 8 bases remaining between them. CDR3 amino acids: CASSLDRYTDTQYF. CDR3 nucleotides: TGTGCCAGCAGCTTAGACAGATACACAGATACGCAGTATTTT.

This clone was recorded a few times. V gene TRBV5-1 combines with J gene TRBJ1-1; D perhaps matches TRBD1 (5 bases). Trimming left V 2 bases short and J 4 bases short, with 15 bases between. Germline CDR1 is SGHRS and CDR2 is YFSETQ. This CDR3 is 15 amino acids long. The CDR3 spells CASSFAGSGGTEAFF. CDR3 bases: TGCGCCAGCAGCTTTGCAGGGTCTGGCGGCACTGAAGCTTTCTTT.

The rearrangement links TRBV5-1 to TRBJ1-5; TRBD1 matches at 7 bases. The V segment lost 4 bases and the J segment 2 bases; nucleotides outside the gene matches: 3. Germline V gives CDR1 SGHRS, CDR2 YFSETQ. This CDR3 has 14 residues. CDR3 coding DNA: TGCGCCAGCAGCCCTGGACAGGGCAATCAGCCCCAGCATTTT. Protein sequence: CASSPGQGNQPQHF.

This clone was seen a handful of times. V is TRBV15 and J is TRBJ2-3; D is undetermined. The V gene lost 0 bases and the J gene lost 4 bases, with 11 bases spanning the gap. The CDR3 runs to 15 residues. Germline V gene data show CDR1 as LNHNV and CDR2 as YYDKDF (reference sequence). The CDR3 loop is CATSRDSGVADTQYF. DNA for the CDR3: TGTGCCACCAGCAGAGATTCTGGGGTGGCAGATACGCAGTATTTT.

The rearrangement links TRBV14 to TRBJ1-3; the D gene is possibly TRBD1 (6 bases). V was trimmed by 1 base and J by 3 bases, leaving 13 bases between them. This CDR3 is built from 16 residues. Germline V lookup: CDR1 SGHDN, CDR2 FVKESK. The CDR3 DNA reads as TGTGCCAGCAGCCAAGCCGGACAGAAAATTGGAAACACCATATATTTT. It is translated as CASSQAGQKIGNTIYF.

In its sample, this clone was seen a few times. V is TRBV10-3 and J is TRBJ2-3; 7 nucleotides line up with TRBD1. V shed 4 bases and J 1 base; nucleotides not matched to a gene: 8. The CDR3 sequence is 16 residues long. CDR1 is ENHRY, CDR2 SYGVKD, per germline. CDR3 sequence (DNA): TGTGCCATCAGTGGTTCGACAGGGTATCGCACAGATACGCAGTATTTT. It yields the protein CAISGSTGYRTDTQYF.

This sequence joins TRBV10-3 and TRBJ1-2; 8 bases are shared with TRBD1. From germline, CDR1 is ENHRY and CDR2 SYGVKD. V dropped 4 bases and J dropped 3; count of bases not matched to a gene: 1. This CDR3 is 13 amino acids long. The CDR3 here is CAISVDRDYGYTF. As DNA, the CDR3 is TGTGCCATCAGTGTGGACAGGGACTATGGCTACACCTTC.

This clone has a single count. The chain employs TRBV7-6 and TRBJ2-3; D uncertain. Germline V lookup: CDR1 SGHVS, CDR2 FNYEAQ. The CDR3 extends over 14 amino acids. Trimming took off 3 bases at V and 3 bases at J, with 10 bases between the two ends. CDR3 in amino acids: CASSLSYQTDTQYF. CDR3 nucleotide sequence: TGTGCCAGCAGCTTGTCGTACCAAACAGATACGCAGTATTTT. The full variable domain, completed using reference TRBV7-6 and TRBJ2-3, is GAGVSQSPRYKVTKRGQDVALRCDPISGHVSLYWYRQALGQGPEFLTYFNYEAQQDKSGLPNDRFSAERPEGSISTLTIQRTEQRDSAMYRCASSLSYQTDTQYFGPGTRLTVL.

The rearrangement links TRBV3-1 (or the pseudogene TRBV3-2) to TRBJ1-4; TRBD1 matches at 8 bases. Per the germline V gene, CDR1 is LGHDT and CDR2 is YNNKEL (reference sequence). The J segment lost 10 bases and the V segment lost 3 bases, leaving 7 bases of the junction unmatched. This CDR3 spans 14 amino acids. The CDR3: CASSHGQGGGKLFF. DNA for the CDR3: TGTGCCAGCAGCCACGGACAGGGAGGTGGAAAACTGTTTTTT.

The chain couples TRBV6-1 to TRBJ2-7; D unresolved. Trimming cost V 1 base and J 2 bases, with 9 bases left between them. From germline, CDR1 is MNHNS and CDR2 SASEGT. CDR3 length: 14 residues. The CDR3 loop reads CASSEDVRAYEQYF. DNA of the CDR3: TGTGCCAGCAGTGAAGACGTCAGAGCCTACGAGCAGTACTTC.

Remarks on this clone: The junction departs from the called germline gene at one end, perhaps through a read error. This rearrangement joins TRBV20-1 to TRBJ2-3; 7 bases match TRBD1. The germline V gene encodes CDR1 DFQATT and CDR2 SNEGSKA (reference sequence). The CDR3 is 11 amino acids. The CDR3 region is CSARDRETQYF. DNA for the CDR3: TGCAGTGCTCGAGACAGGGAGACGCAGTATTTT.

The chain couples TRBV15 to TRBJ2-7; D not resolved. V was cut by 0 bases and J by 7 bases, with 10 bases left in between. The CDR3 extends over 13 amino acids. Germline V gene lookup returns CDR1 LNHNV and CDR2 YYDKDF (reference sequence). The CDR3 DNA is TGTGCCACCAGCAGAGATCAAGGGCGGGAGCAGTACTTC. Protein: CATSRDQGREQYF.

The CDR3 region has the DNA TGTGCCAGCAGCCTCGAGGAGGGACAGGGCCATGAAAAACTGTTTTTT. Encoded protein: CASSLEEGQGHEKLFF. The genes are TRBV9 and TRBJ1-4; TRBD1 matches at 9 bases. V gave up 4 bases and J gave up 6 bases; unmatched junction bases: 10. The CDR3 is made up of 16 amino acids. Per germline, CDR1 SGDLS and CDR2 YYNGEE.

This clone was observed a handful of times. The chain is built from TRBV9 and TRBJ2-7, with D possibly TRBD1 on 6 matching bases. CDR3 size: 16 residues. Germline CDR1 SGDLS, CDR2 YYNGEE. V lost 0 bases, J lost 4 bases, and 17 bases lay in between. CDR3 region: CASSVEAGVSRYEQYF. The CDR3 DNA follows: TGTGCCAGCAGCGTAGAGGCAGGGGTGTCGCGGTACGAGCAGTACTTC.

There are a few counts of this clone. The chain carries TRBV24-1 and TRBJ2-3; perhaps TRBD1 as D (5 bases). Trimming took off 3 bases at V and 4 bases at J, with 13 bases between the two ends. This CDR3 region has 15 residues. CDR1 KGHDR and CDR2 SFDVKD come from the germline V gene. CDR3 nucleotide sequence: TGTGCCACCAGTGATGGGCAGGGTTACGCAGATACGCAGTATTTT. The encoded protein is CATSDGQGYADTQYF.

This clone occurred a few times. This chain connects TRBV14 to TRBJ2-7, with D unresolved. Trimming removed 2 bases at V and 6 bases at J, with 5 bases between. Germline V CDR1 and CDR2: SGHDN, FVKESK. The CDR3 loop spans 11 amino acids. Written as DNA, the CDR3 is TGTGCCAGCAGCCAATTCCGCGAGCAGTACTTC. As protein: CASSQFREQYF.

The V and J genes are TRBV18 and TRBJ1-3; D unresolved. The CDR3 length is 18 residues. Per the germline V gene, CDR1 is KGHSH and CDR2 is LQKENI. The V gene lost 2 bases and the J gene lost 1 base, with 18 bases spanning the gap. In nucleotides, the CDR3 is TGTGCCAGCTCACCAGTATACGGCCAAAAGGCGTCTGGAAACACCATATATTTT. It specifies CASSPVYGQKASGNTIYF.

CDR3 sequence: CASHSYGQAIGGYTF. DNA for the CDR3: TGTGCCAGCCACTCTTATGGACAGGCCATTGGTGGCTACACCTTC. The V gene is TRBV5-4, the J gene TRBJ1-2; TRBD1 matches at 7 bases. V was clipped by 7 bases and J by 7 bases; unmatched bases: 16. Germline V gene lookup returns CDR1 SGHNT and CDR2 YYREEE (reference sequence). The CDR3 extends over 15 amino acids. Full variable domain (rest looked up from reference TRBV5-4 and TRBJ1-2): ETGVTQSPTHLIKTRGQQVTLRCSSQSGHNTVSWYQQALGQGPQFIFQYYREEENGRGNFPPRFSGLQFPNYSSELNVNALELDDSALYLCASHSYGQAIGGYTFGSGTRLTVV.

V usage is TRBV7-9 and J usage is TRBJ1-2; TRBD1 agrees at 9 bases. The CDR3 length is 15 residues. Per germline, CDR1 SEHNR and CDR2 FQNEAQ (reference sequence). With V trimmed by 2 bases and J by 6 bases, 7 bases remained unmatched. The CDR3 DNA is TGTGCCAGCAGCTTAACACAGGGGGCGGTTGATGGCTACACCTTC. Translating it yields CASSLTQGAVDGYTF. The whole variable domain, remainder taken from reference TRBV7-9 and TRBJ1-2, is DTGVSQNPRHKITKRGQNVTFRCDPISEHNRLYWYRQTLGQGPEFLTYFQNEAQLEKSRLLSDRFSAERPKGSFSTLEIQRTEQGDSAMYLCASSLTQGAVDGYTFGSGTRLTVV.

This chain uses TRBV5-4 with TRBJ2-3, with 9 bases that match TRBD2. The germline V gene has CDR1 SGHNT and CDR2 YYREEE (reference sequence). J gave up 3 bases and V 4 bases, and 3 bases lay outside the gene matches. The length of the CDR3 is 14 residues. The CDR3 bases are TGTGCCAGCAGCGGCGGGGGGGCTACAGATACGCAGTATTTT. As protein: CASSGGGATDTQYF. Full variable domain (rest looked up from reference TRBV5-4 and TRBJ2-3): ETGVTQSPTHLIKTRGQQVTLRCSSQSGHNTVSWYQQALGQGPQFIFQYYREEENGRGNFPPRFSGLQFPNYSSELNVNALELDDSALYLCASSGGGATDTQYFGPGTRLTVL.

The chain combines TRBV6-4 with TRBJ2-1; the D is unclear. V gave up 3 bases and J gave up 7 bases, with 10 bases separating them. The CDR3 is made up of 13 amino acids. Germline CDR1 and CDR2: MRHNA and SNTAGT. CDR3: CASSEFSFNEQFF. In nucleotides, the CDR3 is TGTGCCAGCAGTGAGTTTAGTTTTAATGAGCAGTTCTTC.

V usage is TRBV6-5 and J usage is TRBJ1-3, with no clear D. V was trimmed by 6 bases and J by 4 bases, leaving 7 bases between them. CDR1 and CDR2 (germline): MNHEY, SVGAGI. This CDR3 contains 12 residues. Here the CDR3 DNA reads TGTGCCAGCAGGGTTAGAGGAAACACCATATATTTT. Translated, it gives CASRVRGNTIYF.

The chain links TRBV11-3 to TRBJ2-2; D gene unclear. The germline V gene encodes CDR1 SGHNT and CDR2 YENEEA. CDR3 length: 14 residues. Trimming removed 2 bases from V and 4 bases from J, with 8 bases in between. For the CDR3, the DNA is TGTGCCAGCAGCTTAAGTGATTCCACCGGGGAGCTGTTTTTT. The encoded protein is CASSLSDSTGELFF.